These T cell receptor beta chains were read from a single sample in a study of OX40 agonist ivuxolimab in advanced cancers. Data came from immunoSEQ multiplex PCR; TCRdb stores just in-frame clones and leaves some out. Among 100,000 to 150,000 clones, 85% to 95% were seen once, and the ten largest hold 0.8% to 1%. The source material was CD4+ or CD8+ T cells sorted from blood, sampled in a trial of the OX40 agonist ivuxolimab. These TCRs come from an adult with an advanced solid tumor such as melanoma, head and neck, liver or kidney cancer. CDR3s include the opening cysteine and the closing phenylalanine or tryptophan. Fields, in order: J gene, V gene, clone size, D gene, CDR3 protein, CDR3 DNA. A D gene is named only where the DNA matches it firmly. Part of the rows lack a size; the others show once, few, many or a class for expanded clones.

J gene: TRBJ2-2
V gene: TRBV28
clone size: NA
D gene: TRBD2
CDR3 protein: CASGTRTTGELFF
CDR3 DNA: TGTGCCAGCGGGACTAGGACCACCGGGGAGCTGTTTTTT

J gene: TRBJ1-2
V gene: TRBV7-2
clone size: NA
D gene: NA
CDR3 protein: CASSLSEANYGYTF
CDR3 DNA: TGTGCCAGCAGCTTATCCGAGGCCAACTATGGCTACACCTTC

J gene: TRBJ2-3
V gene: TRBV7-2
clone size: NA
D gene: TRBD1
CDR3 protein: CASSLVGQGRGTDTQYF
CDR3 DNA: TGTGCCAGCAGCTTAGTAGGACAGGGAAGGGGCACAGATACGCAGTATTTT

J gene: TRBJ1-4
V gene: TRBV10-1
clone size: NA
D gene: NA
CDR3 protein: CASSRGREEKLFF
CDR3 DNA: TGCGCCAGCAGTCGAGGACGGGAAGAAAAACTGTTTTTT

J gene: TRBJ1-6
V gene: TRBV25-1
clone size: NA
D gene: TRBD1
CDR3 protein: CASMGQTSNSPLHF
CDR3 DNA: TGTGCCAGCATGGGACAGACTTCTAATTCACCCCTCCACTTT

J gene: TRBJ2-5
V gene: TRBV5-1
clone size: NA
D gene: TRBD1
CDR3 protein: CASSLATGPETQYF
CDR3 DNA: TGCGCCAGCAGCTTGGCGACAGGGCCAGAGACCCAGTACTTC

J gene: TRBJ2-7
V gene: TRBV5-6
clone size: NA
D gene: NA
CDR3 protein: CASSPGPLYEQYF
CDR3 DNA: TGTGCCAGCAGCCCTGGGCCTTTATACGAGCAGTACTTC

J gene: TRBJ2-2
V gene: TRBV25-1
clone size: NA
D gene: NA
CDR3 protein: CASSEYFGPSNTGELFF
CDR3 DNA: TGTGCCAGCAGTGAATATTTTGGGCCTTCGAACACCGGGGAGCTGTTTTTT

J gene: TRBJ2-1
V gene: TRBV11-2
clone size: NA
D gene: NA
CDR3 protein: CASSLDPSPYNEQFF
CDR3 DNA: TGTGCCAGCAGCTTAGATCCTAGCCCCTACAATGAGCAGTTCTTC

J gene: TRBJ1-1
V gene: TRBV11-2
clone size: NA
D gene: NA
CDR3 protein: CASSFRSGLRDTEAFF
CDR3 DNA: TGTGCCAGCAGCTTTCGGTCAGGGCTACGGGACACTGAAGCTTTCTTT

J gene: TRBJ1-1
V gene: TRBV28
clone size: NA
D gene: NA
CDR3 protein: CASSFYRGTEAFF
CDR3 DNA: TGTGCCAGCAGTTTTTACCGCGGCACTGAAGCTTTCTTT

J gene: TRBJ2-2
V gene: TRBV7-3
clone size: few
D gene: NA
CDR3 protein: CASSLMPATTGELFF
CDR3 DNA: TGTGCCAGCAGCTTAATGCCAGCGACCACCGGGGAGCTGTTTTTT

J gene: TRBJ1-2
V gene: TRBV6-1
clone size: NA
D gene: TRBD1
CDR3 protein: CASIPGQSYGYTF
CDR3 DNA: TGTGCCAGCATTCCGGGACAGAGCTATGGCTACACCTTC

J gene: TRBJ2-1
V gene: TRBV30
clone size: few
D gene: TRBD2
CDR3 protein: CAWSRGRGYNEQFF
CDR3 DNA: TGTGCCTGGAGTCGGGGGAGGGGATACAATGAGCAGTTCTTC

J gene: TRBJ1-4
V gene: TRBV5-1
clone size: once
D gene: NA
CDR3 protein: CASSPVLGGEKLFF
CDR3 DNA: TGCGCCAGCAGCCCAGTACTGGGGGGTGAAAAACTGTTTTTT

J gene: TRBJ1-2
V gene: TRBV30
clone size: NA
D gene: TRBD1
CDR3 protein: CAWGQGAGLSYGYTF
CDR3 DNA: TGTGCCTGGGGACAGGGTGCGGGTCTTTCTTATGGCTACACCTTC

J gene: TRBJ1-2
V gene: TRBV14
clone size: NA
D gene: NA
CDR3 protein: CASSHGISYGYTF
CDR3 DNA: TGTGCCAGCAGCCATGGAATCTCCTATGGCTACACCTTC

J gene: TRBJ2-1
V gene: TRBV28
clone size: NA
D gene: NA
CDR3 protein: CASSLPGAPVYNEQFF
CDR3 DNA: TGTGCCAGCAGTTTACCTGGGGCGCCCGTCTACAATGAGCAGTTCTTC

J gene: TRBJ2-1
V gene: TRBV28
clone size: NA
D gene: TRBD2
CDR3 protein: CASGIQAGGSYNEQFF
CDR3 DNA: TGTGCCAGCGGAATTCAAGCGGGAGGGTCCTACAATGAGCAGTTCTTC

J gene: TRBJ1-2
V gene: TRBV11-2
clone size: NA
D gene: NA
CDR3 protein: CASRSDNTFYGYTF
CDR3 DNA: TGTGCCAGCAGGTCGGACAATACCTTCTATGGCTACACCTTC

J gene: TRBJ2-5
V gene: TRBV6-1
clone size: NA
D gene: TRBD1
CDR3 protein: CASTTGVGETQYF
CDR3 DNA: TGTGCCAGCACCACAGGGGTGGGGGAGACCCAGTACTTC

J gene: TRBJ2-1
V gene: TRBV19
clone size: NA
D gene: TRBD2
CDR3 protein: CASSIAGLAGVFEQFF
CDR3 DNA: TGTGCCAGTAGTATAGCGGGGCTAGCGGGAGTATTTGAGCAGTTCTTC

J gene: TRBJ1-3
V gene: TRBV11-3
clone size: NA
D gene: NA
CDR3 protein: CASSSRDTGSGNTIYF
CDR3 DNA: TGTGCCAGCAGCTCCCGGGACACTGGCTCTGGAAACACCATATATTTT

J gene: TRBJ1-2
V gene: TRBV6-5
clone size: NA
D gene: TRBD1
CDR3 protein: CASSLGQGDGYTF
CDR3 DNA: TGTGCCAGCAGTCTTGGACAGGGAGATGGCTACACCTTC